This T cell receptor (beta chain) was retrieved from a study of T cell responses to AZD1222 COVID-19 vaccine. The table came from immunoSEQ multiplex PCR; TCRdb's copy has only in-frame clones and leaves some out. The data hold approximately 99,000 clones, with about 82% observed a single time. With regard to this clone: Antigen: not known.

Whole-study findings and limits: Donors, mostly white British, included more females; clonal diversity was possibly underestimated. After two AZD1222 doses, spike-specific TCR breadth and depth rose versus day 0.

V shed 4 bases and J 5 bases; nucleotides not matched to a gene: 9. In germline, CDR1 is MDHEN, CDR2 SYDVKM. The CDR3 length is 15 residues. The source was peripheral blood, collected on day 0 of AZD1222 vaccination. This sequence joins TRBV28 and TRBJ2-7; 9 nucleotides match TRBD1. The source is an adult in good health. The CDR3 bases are TGTGCCAGCAGTTCGACCGGGACAGGGCGCCACGAGCAGTACTTC. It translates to CASSSTGTGRHEQYF.